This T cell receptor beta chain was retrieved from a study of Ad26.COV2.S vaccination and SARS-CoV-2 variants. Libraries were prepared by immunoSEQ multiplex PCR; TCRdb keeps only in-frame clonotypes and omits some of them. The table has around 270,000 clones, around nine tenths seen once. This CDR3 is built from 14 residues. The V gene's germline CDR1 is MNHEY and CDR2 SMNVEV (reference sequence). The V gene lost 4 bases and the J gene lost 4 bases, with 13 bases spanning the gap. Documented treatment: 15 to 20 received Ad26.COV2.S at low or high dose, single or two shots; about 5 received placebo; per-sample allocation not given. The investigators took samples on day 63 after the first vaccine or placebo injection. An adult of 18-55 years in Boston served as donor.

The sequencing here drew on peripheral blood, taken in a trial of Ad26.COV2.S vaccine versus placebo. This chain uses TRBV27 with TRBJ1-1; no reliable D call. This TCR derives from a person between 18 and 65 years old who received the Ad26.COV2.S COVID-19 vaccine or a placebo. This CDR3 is CASSYDPRLTEAFF. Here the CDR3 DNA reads TGTGCCAGCAGTTACGATCCGAGGCTCACTGAAGCTTTCTTT.